This T cell receptor beta chain came from a study of T cell responses to AZD1222 COVID-19 vaccine. Study conclusions and caveats: A reported finding is that nearly half of spike-specific TCRs target unmutated variant regions. Repertoires were sampled only after the peak T cell response. Donor demographics were predominantly white British with a female majority; clonal diversity may be underestimated.

Details on this clone: No antigen is known for it.

Using immunoSEQ multiplex PCR, the repertoire was profiled, and TCRdb retains in-frame clones only, with some absent. The table includes 35,000 to 45,000 clones, 80% detected once. V was trimmed by 0 bases and J by 4 bases, leaving 11 bases between them. The CDR3 spans 15 residues. Germline V gene data show CDR1 as SGHNT and CDR2 as YYREEE (reference sequence). The sequencing here drew on peripheral blood, taken on day 0 of AZD1222 vaccination. The chain recombines TRBV5-4 with TRBJ2-1; tentatively, D is TRBD1 or TRBD2 (6 bases each). The TCR sequence derives from an adult in good health. In DNA form, the CDR3 reads TGTGCCAGCAGCTTGGATGCGGGGACATACAATGAGCAGTTCTTC. Translated: CASSLDAGTYNEQFF.